The 4 T cell receptor beta chains below come from one sample, sequenced in a study of shared clonotypes between healthy human individuals. Clones were read by immunoSEQ multiplex PCR, and TCRdb kept only the in-frame ones, dropping some. In the table there are over 400,000 clones, roughly 80% of which are singletons. The sample comprised PBMCs. These receptor sequences come from a middle-aged woman in good health. Some clones in this sample may be carry-over from other donors' samples.

This clone was detected only a few times. The chain couples TRBV7-2 to TRBJ2-1; no clear D gene. The CDR3 is 15 amino acids. Between the trimmed V and J ends, which lost 1 base and 3 bases, there was a span of 10 bases. Germline CDR1 is SGHTA and CDR2 is FQGNSA. The CDR3 loop is CASSLVHSYYNEQFF. CDR3 sequence (DNA): TGTGCCAGCAGCTTAGTACACAGCTACTACAATGAGCAGTTCTTC.

This chain uses TRBV6-1 with TRBJ2-7; weak D call: TRBD1 (5 bases). The germline gives CDR1 MNHNS, CDR2 SASEGT. Trimming removed 6 bases at V and 0 bases at J, with 12 bases between. The CDR3 runs 14 residues. The CDR3 region has the DNA TGTGCCAGCAGGCCGACAGAGAGCTCCTACGAGCAGTACTTC. Its protein is CASRPTESSYEQYF.

This sequence joins TRBV29-1 and TRBJ2-3; 14 bases fit TRBD2. CDR3 length equals 17 residues. V lost 0 bases, J lost 6 bases, and 8 bases stayed unmatched. CDR1 is SQVTM and CDR2 is ANQGSEA in the germline V gene. This CDR3 is CSVEDRGLAGGRDTQYF. DNA for the CDR3: TGCAGCGTTGAAGATCGTGGACTAGCGGGAGGCAGGGATACGCAGTATTTT.

In its sample, this clone was seen once. The chain employs TRBV10-3 and TRBJ2-2, with no clear D. Trimming took off 10 bases at V and 3 bases at J, with 15 bases between the two ends. CDR1 and CDR2 from the germline V gene are ENHRY and SYGVKD. The CDR3 runs to 14 residues. CDR3: CATRSGGDTGELFF. The DNA of the CDR3 is TGTGCCACCCGAAGTGGTGGGGACACCGGGGAGCTGTTTTTT.